The text below deals with one T cell receptor beta chain. What it binds is unknown. These data are taken from a study of T cell responses to AZD1222 COVID-19 vaccine. Study-wide results and limits: Only five or six individuals given AZD1222 were seropositive at baseline. None of the repertoires were sampled until the peak T cell response had passed.

J gave up 3 bases and V 3 bases, and 5 bases lay outside the gene matches. Per germline, CDR1 MDHEN and CDR2 SYDVKM. The length of the CDR3 is 15 residues. Libraries were prepared by immunoSEQ multiplex PCR; TCRdb keeps only in-frame clonotypes and omits some of them. Here the sample spans about 170,000 clones, around 89% being singletons. Specimen: peripheral blood, collected 28 days after the second dose of the MenACWY control vaccine. This TCR was sampled from an adult who received the MenACWY meningococcal vaccine as a control. V is TRBV28 and J is TRBJ2-3; 8 bases map to TRBD1. The CDR3 coding sequence is TGTGCCAGCAGTTTGGGACAGGATGATACAGATACGCAGTATTTT. Protein: CASSLGQDDTDTQYF.